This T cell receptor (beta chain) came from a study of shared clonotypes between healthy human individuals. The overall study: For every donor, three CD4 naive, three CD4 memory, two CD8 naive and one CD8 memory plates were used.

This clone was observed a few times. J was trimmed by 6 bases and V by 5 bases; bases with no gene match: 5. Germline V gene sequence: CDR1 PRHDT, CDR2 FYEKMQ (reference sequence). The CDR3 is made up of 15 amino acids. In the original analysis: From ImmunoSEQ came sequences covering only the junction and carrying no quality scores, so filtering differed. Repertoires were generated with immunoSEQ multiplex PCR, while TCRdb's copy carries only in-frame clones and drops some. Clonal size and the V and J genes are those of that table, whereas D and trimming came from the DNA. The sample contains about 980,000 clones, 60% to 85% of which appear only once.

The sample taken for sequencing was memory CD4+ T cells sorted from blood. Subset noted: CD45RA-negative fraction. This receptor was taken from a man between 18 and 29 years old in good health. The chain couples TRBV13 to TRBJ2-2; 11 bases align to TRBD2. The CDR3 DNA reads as TGTGCCAGCAGCCCACCGGGACTAGCGGCCGGGGAGCTGTTTTTT. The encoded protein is CASSPPGLAAGELFF. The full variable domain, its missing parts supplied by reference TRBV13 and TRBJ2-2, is AAGVIQSPRHLIKEKRETATLKCYPIPRHDTVYWYQQGPGQDPQFLISFYEKMQSDKGSIPDRFSAQQFSDYHSELNMSSLELGDSALYFCASSPPGLAAGELFFGEGSRLTVL.